A single sample gave rise to the 9 T cell receptor beta chains below, sequenced in a study of blood T cell repertoires in COVID-19. The data were produced by immunoSEQ multiplex PCR, yet TCRdb's version contains in-frame clones alone and is incomplete. Among 130,000 or so clones listed, around 84% were seen once. Sample: peripheral blood. All receptors derive from a woman in her sixties or seventies with acute or convalescent COVID-19.

V gene TRBV28 combines with J gene TRBJ1-5; tentatively, D is TRBD1 (5 bases). The CDR3 loop spans 15 amino acids. Trimming cost V 4 bases and J 2 bases, with 12 bases left between them. Germline V gives CDR1 MDHEN, CDR2 SYDVKM. In DNA, the CDR3 is TGTGCCAGCAGTTCGGACACGGTAGGCAATCAGCCCCAGCATTTT. Translating gives CASSSDTVGNQPQHF.

The gene calls are TRBV9 and TRBJ2-3; D is possibly TRBD2 (7 bases). Germline V gene sequence: CDR1 SGDLS, CDR2 YYNGEE. Between the trimmed V and J ends, which lost 0 bases and 5 bases, there was a span of 13 bases. The CDR3 loop spans 15 amino acids. The CDR3 protein is CASSVVGGRGDTQYF. CDR3 nucleotides: TGTGCCAGCAGCGTAGTGGGGGGGCGAGGAGATACGCAGTATTTT.

This rearrangement joins TRBV19 to TRBJ2-2, with TRBD2 matching 13 bases. The V gene's germline CDR1 is LNHDA and CDR2 SQIVND (reference sequence). CDR3 length equals 18 residues. V shed 5 bases and J 2 bases; nucleotides not matched to a gene: 8. In DNA form, the CDR3 reads TGTGCCAGTAGTGCCCTGACTAGCGGGGGGCTTAACACCGGGGAGCTGTTTTTT. Its translation: CASSALTSGGLNTGELFF. Looking up the rest from reference TRBV19 and TRBJ2-2 gives the full variable domain: DGGITQSPKYLFRKEGQNVTLSCEQNLNHDAMYWYRQDPGQGLRLIYYSQIVNDFQKGDIAEGYSVSREKKESFPLTVTSAQKNPTAFYLCASSALTSGGLNTGELFFGEGSRLTVL.

Only one count was recorded for this clone. The chain links TRBV5-1 to TRBJ2-3; TRBD1 matches at 10 bases. Germline values: CDR1 SGHRS, CDR2 YFSETQ. CDR3 length: 14 amino acids. V shed 4 bases and J 12 bases; nucleotides not matched to a gene: 11. CDR3 region: CASSPRVGQGVQYF. The CDR3 coding sequence is TGCGCCAGCAGCCCGCGTGTAGGACAGGGGGTTCAGTATTTT.

The genes are TRBV11-3 and TRBJ2-5, with 11 bases identical to TRBD2. The junction had 5 bases not matched to a gene; V was cut back by 1 base and J by 4 bases. Germline CDR1 is SGHNT and CDR2 is YENEEA. CDR3 length: 16 amino acids. The CDR3 reads CASSLGSGGAGETQYF. The CDR3 DNA is TGTGCCAGCAGCTTAGGTAGCGGGGGGGCCGGAGAGACCCAGTACTTC.

The chain employs TRBV19 and TRBJ1-4, with a tentative D call TRBD1 (6 bases). Germline V lookup: CDR1 LNHDA, CDR2 SQIVND (reference sequence). V lost 9 bases to trimming and J lost 7 bases, with 15 bases between them. The CDR3 consists of 13 residues. The DNA for the CDR3 is TGTGCCAGCTCTGACAGGTTAGGTGAAAAACTGTTTTTT. It is translated as CASSDRLGEKLFF.

The chain links TRBV5-4 to TRBJ2-5; D perhaps matches TRBD1 (5 bases). CDR3 length: 14 amino acids. Trimming took off 1 base at V and 2 bases at J, with 9 bases between the two ends. Germline V CDR1 and CDR2: SGHNT, YYREEE (reference sequence). The CDR3 DNA reads as TGTGCCAGCAGCTTGCCCACAGGTCAAGAGACCCAGTACTTC. Translation gives CASSLPTGQETQYF.

The chain has TRBV3-1 (or the pseudogene TRBV3-2) and TRBJ1-1, with D possibly being TRBD1 (5 bases). The CDR3 has 14 amino acids. V lost 3 bases to trimming and J lost 1 base, with 9 bases between them. CDR1 is LGHDT, CDR2 YNNKEL, per germline (reference sequence). CDR3 bases: TGTGCCAGCAGCCAGTGGACACCGAACACTGAAGCTTTCTTT. Translation: CASSQWTPNTEAFF.

The rearrangement links TRBV6-2 or TRBV6-3 to TRBJ2-1, with 7 bases matching TRBD1. Germline-derived CDR1 and CDR2 are MNHEY and SVGEGT. V dropped 0 bases and J dropped 3; count of bases not matched to a gene: 8. This CDR3 contains 17 residues. CDR3 loop: CASSYSLLQGDYNEQFF. CDR3 nucleotides: TGTGCCAGCAGTTACTCCCTCCTGCAGGGGGACTACAATGAGCAGTTCTTC.